A selection of T cell receptor beta chains follows, all from one sample in a study of T cell responses to AZD1222 COVID-19 vaccine. Sequenced by immunoSEQ multiplex PCR; TCRdb stores in-frame clones only, minus some. The table lists 100,000 to 120,000 clones, about 91% of them singletons. The sample here was peripheral blood, taken 28 days after the second AZD1222 dose. These receptors were collected from an adult who received the AZD1222 COVID-19 vaccine. CDR3s leave out the opening cysteine and the closing phenylalanine or tryptophan.

TRBV14	TRBJ2-3	ASSRTSVRVITDTQY
TRBV4-2	TRBJ2-5	ASSSEGGRAWKTQY
TRBV2	TRBJ2-1	ASSGDRADNEQF
TRBV2	TRBJ2-5	ASRRTQETQY
TRBV6-5	TRBJ1-1	ASRNRNTEAF
TRBV2	TRBJ2-5	ASSTTWQQETQY
TRBV4-3	TRBJ2-3	ASSQSYGGTDTQY
TRBV5-4	TRBJ1-1	ASSFEGLMNTEAF
TRBV12-3/TRBV12-4	TRBJ2-7	ASSPRAHEQY
TRBV6-5	TRBJ1-3	ASSTDRSSGNTIY
TRBV7-2	TRBJ2-7	ASSLYTSYGLGSYEQY
TRBV10-3	TRBJ2-5	AITRDSQETQY
TRBV18	TRBJ2-7	ASSPQGGAYEQY
TRBV10-3	TRBJ2-3	AISTGLAASNTDTQY
TRBV4-1	TRBJ1-3	ASSQVGQRNSGNTIY
TRBV7-2	TRBJ1-5	ASSLLGGNQPQH
TRBV28	TRBJ1-5	ASKRKNQPQH
TRBV18	TRBJ1-4	ASSPSGTITPNEKLF
TRBV9	TRBJ1-5	ASSVGTGLYSNQPQH
TRBV27	TRBJ1-6	ASSISYNSPLH
TRBV11-2	TRBJ2-7	ASSLGLAEEY
TRBV7-9	TRBJ1-1	ASSFRQGENTEAF
TRBV5-4	TRBJ2-7	ASSSQGGEQY
TRBV5-1	TRBJ2-1	ASSLPSGAPSYNEQF
TRBV7-2	TRBJ1-2	ASSLAPTINYGYT
TRBV19	TRBJ2-7	ASSLLGEQY
TRBV6-2/TRBV6-3	TRBJ2-7	ASSNFHLGLVFSEQY
TRBV5-5	TRBJ1-1	ASSPGQGRLDTEAF
TRBV6-5	TRBJ1-1	ASSYTTGRWNTEAF
TRBV24-1	TRBJ2-5	ATSDPSTTQY
TRBV5-1	TRBJ2-1	ASKDGTGSYNEQF